This T cell receptor beta chain comes out of a study of identical twins' blood T cells. TCRdb used MiXCR to reprocess the 5' RACE reads, holding one entry per CDR3 protein. The data show roughly 380,000 distinct CDR3 sequences, about 28% seen once. With 4 bases removed from V and 4 bases from J, the gap between germline ends came to 14 bases. This CDR3 region has 14 residues. In germline, CDR1 is SGDLS, CDR2 YYNGEE. This TCR was sampled from a woman aged 18 to 55 in good health. The rearrangement joins TRBV9 to TRBJ1-1; no reliable D call. The sequencing sample was made of PBMCs. Here the CDR3 DNA reads TGTGCCAGCAGCCTTGGACCCGTCGGCACTGAAGCTTTCTTT. It codes for CASSLGPVGTEAFF.